This T cell receptor (beta chain) originates from a study of T cell changes during pregnancy in multiple sclerosis. Data came from immunoSEQ multiplex PCR; TCRdb stores just in-frame clones and leaves some out. The sample carries about 110,000 clones, around 92% recorded once. Trimming shortened V by 2 bases and J by 6 bases, and 8 bases separated the two germline ends. The CDR3 covers 12 residues. CDR1 SGHAT and CDR2 FQNNGV come from the germline V gene. V is TRBV11-2 and J is TRBJ2-7, with D unresolved. The input for sequencing was peripheral blood, taken in the third trimester of pregnancy. This receptor was identified in a female donor in good health, enrolled as a control in a pregnancy study. Here the CDR3 DNA reads TGTGCCAGCAGCTTATCCATTCCCGAGCAGTACTTC. Translated, it gives CASSLSIPEQYF.